The TCR beta chain described here comes from a study of shared clonotypes between healthy human individuals (TCRdb year 2020). In the study overall: The cohort comprised two women and a few men aged 18 to 49 years. To increase sequencing depth and limit assay-specific biases, different laboratories used diverse techniques to prepare libraries and sequence TCR repertoires. Per donor, leukapheresis produced somewhere between about 0.9 and 9.5 billion PBMCs. For each donor, CD4 naive and CD4 memory were each given three plates, CD8 naive was given two plates, and CD8 memory was given one plate. To estimate repertoire size and how much clonotypes are shared between individuals, the study performed deep sequencing of blood TCR repertoires from five healthy adults. The investigation overall reported the following: Only blood was sampled, and tissue TCR repertoires likely differ from those in blood. Approximately 4.8% of naive CD4, 3% to 4% of naive CD8, 2.3% of memory CD4, and about 0.4% of memory CD8 clonotypes were shared across several donors. Naive subsets generally had larger estimated clonotype richness than memory subsets. Even with the large sequencing depth, rarefaction of the sorted-subset datasets indicated that sequencing was incomplete. The genetic and exposure-history diversity represented was limited by the small number of donors. Higher generation probabilities were observed for clonotypes shared by all four sorted-subset donors than for non-shared clonotypes. Pairwise subsampling led to the expectation that sequencing depth would affect the degree of clonotype sharing among donors.

This clone was seen more than once but under ten times. The antigen this receptor binds is unknown. No base-level quality is on record; no much larger clone is a single base apart. TCR CDR3 regions were amplified from genomic DNA by multiplex PCR using the deep immunoSEQ assay. Extracted genomic DNA from each cell subset was distributed evenly across all wells of several immunoSEQ 96-well plates, and each plate was treated as a replicate. Each replicate PCR for sorted subsets received around 210 ng genomic DNA, equal to around 32,000 T cell genomes. Purified libraries were measured with a Qubit 3.0 fluorometer, size-checked on a Bioanalyzer 2100, and measured again with the KAPA Library Quantification kit. Each immunoSEQ 96-well plate was sequenced on its own single-read 150-cycle Illumina NextSeq 550 flow cell. Regarding the original processing steps: Because only junctional sequences without quality scores were contained in the immunoSEQ output, filtering matching that applied to full-length reads could not be performed. Sequences were annotated with PyIR, a Python wrapper for IgBLAST v1.9, and V/J genes and CDR3 were assigned using IMGT germline references. Any read was removed if the V/J assignment was weak (E-value above 1e-6), the CDR3 was missing, or the read contained stop codons, out-of-frame junctions, or ambiguous translated residues. V3J clonotypes were defined as sequences sharing an identical inferred V gene, J gene, and CDR3 amino acid sequence. The percentage overlap between two repertoires was calculated by dividing the number of shared unique clonotypes by the size of the smaller repertoire. Richness of each repertoire was evaluated using RTK rarefaction, the Chao1 estimator, and Recon v2.1 estimates of unobserved clonotypes. For all TCRbeta clonotypes obtained by the gDNA method from a few donors, generation probabilities were computed with OLGA. This is the immuneACCESS table as TCRdb keeps it, with only in-frame sequences that have V and J called. A part of the clones is gone; compared with another copy, unresolved V genes explain less than half, and the rest is unexplained. Clonal size and the V and J genes are those of that table, whereas D and trimming came from the DNA. For this sample there are around 980,000 clones; around three quarters appear just once. 0.5% to 0.65% of the sample is taken by the ten largest.

The donors were healthy, HIV-negative adults who had no recently reported acute infections or vaccinations. Every donor was a Caucasian adult residing in Nashville, Tennessee, USA. CD4+ T cells were enriched by magnetic negative selection; naive cells were then positively selected on CD45RA, and the negative fraction formed the memory subset. Blood was collected by leukapheresis, and PBMCs were isolated by Ficoll-Histopaque density gradient centrifugation and then cryopreserved in liquid nitrogen vapor phase. Analytical flow cytometry was used to check the purity and quantity of every magnetically sorted T cell population. From each sorted fraction, genomic DNA was isolated and quantified by UV absorbance on a Nanodrop 2000c. This clonotype was obtained from a man aged 18 to 29 in good health. Some clones in this sample may be carry-over from other donors' samples. The sequencing sample was made of memory CD4+ T cells from PBMCs. The cell subset or site label corresponds to: CD45RA-negative fraction.

The DNA reads as follows: TGTGCCAGCTCTCCGAACAAGACCCCGGGGGGCTCCTATGGCTACACCTTC. Its protein is CASSPNKTPGGSYGYTF. The sequence joins TRBV18 to TRBJ1-2, with a weak D call of TRBD1 (6 bases match). Including the terminal cysteine and phenylalanine, the CDR3 comprises 17 residues. Solely the CDR3 DNA is kept, with 51 bases framed from the first base. Reading the germline V gene gives CDR1 KGHSH and CDR2 LQKENI. V lost 6 bases and J lost 4 bases; the stretch between them is 24 bases long.